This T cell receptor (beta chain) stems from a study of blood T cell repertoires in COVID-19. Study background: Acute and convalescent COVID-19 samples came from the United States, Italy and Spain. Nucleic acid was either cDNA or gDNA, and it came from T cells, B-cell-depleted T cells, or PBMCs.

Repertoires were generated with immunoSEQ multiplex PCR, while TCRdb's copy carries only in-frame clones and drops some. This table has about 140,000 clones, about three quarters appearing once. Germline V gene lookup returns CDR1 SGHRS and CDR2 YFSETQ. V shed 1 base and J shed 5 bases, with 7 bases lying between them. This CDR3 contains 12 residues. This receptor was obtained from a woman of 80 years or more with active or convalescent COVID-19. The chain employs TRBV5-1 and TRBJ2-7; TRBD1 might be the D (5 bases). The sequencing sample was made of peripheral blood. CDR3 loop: CASSLWGDEQYF. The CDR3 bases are TGCGCCAGCAGCTTGTGGGGCGACGAGCAGTACTTC.